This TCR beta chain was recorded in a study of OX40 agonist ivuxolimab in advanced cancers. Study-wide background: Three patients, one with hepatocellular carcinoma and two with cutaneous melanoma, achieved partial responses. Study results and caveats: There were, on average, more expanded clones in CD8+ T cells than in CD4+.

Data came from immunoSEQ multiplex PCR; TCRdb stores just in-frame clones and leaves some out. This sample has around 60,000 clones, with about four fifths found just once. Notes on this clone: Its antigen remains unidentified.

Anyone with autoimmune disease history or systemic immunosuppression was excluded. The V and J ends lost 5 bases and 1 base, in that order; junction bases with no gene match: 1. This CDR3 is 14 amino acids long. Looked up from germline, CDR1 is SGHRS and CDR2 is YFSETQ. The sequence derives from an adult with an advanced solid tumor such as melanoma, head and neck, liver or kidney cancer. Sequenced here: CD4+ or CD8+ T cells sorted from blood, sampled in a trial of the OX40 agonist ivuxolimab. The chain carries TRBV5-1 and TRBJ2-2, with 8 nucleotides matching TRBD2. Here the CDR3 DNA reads TGCGCCAGCAGACGGGAGGGGAACACCGGGGAGCTGTTTTTT. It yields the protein CASRREGNTGELFF. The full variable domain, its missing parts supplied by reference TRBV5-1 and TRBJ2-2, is KAGVTQTPRYLIKTRGQQVTLSCSPISGHRSVSWYQQTPGQGLQFLFEYFSETQRNKGNFPGRFSGRQFSNSRSEMNVSTLELGDSALYLCASRREGNTGELFFGEGSRLTVL.